The sequence of this T cell receptor (beta chain) was determined in a study of PD-L1 blockade in urothelial cancer. The CDR3 is 13 amino acids. Trimming stripped 7 bases from V and 7 bases from J, with 13 bases between. CDR1 is MGHDK and CDR2 is SYGVNS in the germline V gene. The data were produced by immunoSEQ multiplex PCR, yet TCRdb's version contains in-frame clones alone and is incomplete. Of roughly 100,000 clones in the sample, more than 70% were seen once. Time point defined: pretreatment peripheral blood. The sequenced sample was PBMCs, obtained around atezolizumab (anti-PD-L1) treatment. The gene calls are TRBV25-1 and TRBJ1-4; perhaps TRBD1 as D (6 bases). The clonotype comes from a woman at least 80 years old with urothelial cancer. In DNA form, the CDR3 reads TGTGCCAGCACACAGGGCGGGGGTGAAAAACTGTTTTTT. This encodes CASTQGGGEKLFF.